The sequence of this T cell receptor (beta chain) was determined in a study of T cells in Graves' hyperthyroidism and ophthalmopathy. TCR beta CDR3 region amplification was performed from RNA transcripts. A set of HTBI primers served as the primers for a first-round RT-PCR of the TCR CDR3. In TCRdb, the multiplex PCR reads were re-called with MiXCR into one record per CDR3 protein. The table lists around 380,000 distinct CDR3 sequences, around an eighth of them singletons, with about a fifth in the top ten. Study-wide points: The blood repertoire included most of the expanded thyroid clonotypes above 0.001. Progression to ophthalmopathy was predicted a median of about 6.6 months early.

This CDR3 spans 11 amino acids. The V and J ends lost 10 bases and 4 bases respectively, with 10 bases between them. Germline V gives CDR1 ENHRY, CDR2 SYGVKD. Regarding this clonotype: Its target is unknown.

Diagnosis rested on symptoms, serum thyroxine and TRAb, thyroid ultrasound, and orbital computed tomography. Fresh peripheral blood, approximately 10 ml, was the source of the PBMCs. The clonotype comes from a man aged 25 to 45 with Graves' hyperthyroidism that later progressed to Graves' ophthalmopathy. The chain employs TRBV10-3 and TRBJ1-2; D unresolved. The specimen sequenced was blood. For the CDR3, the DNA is TGTGCCACCTCGGCGAGCTATGGCTACACCTTC. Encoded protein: CATSASYGYTF.